Listed below are T cell receptor beta chains from one sample, sequenced in a study of cytomegalovirus exposure and HLA in healthy donors. Using immunoSEQ multiplex PCR, the repertoire was profiled, and TCRdb retains in-frame clones only, with some absent. The sample has around 300,000 clones, under 80% seen once; the top ten hold 2% to 2.5%. The material sequenced was PBMCs. The receptor set was obtained from a female donor in good health and CMV-seronegative. Each CDR3 is given with its conserved first and last residue. A D gene is named only where the DNA matches it firmly. Only some rows state a clone size, as once, few, many or a class for expanded clones.

D,size,V,J,CDR3,DNA
TRBD2,-,TRBV6-5,TRBJ2-7,CASSYGTSGYEQYF,TGTGCCAGCAGTTATGGGACTAGCGGATACGAGCAGTACTTC
TRBD2,few,TRBV4-2,TRBJ2-7,CASSQDPSGRGVQYF,TGTGCCAGCAGCCAAGATCCTAGCGGGAGGGGTGTGCAGTACTTC
TRBD1,-,TRBV6-1,TRBJ2-1,CASKGATYNEQFF,TGTGCCAGCAAGGGGGCGACCTACAATGAGCAGTTCTTC
-,once,TRBV28,TRBJ1-4,CASRMSATNEKLFF,TGTGCCAGCAGAATGTCGGCAACTAATGAAAAACTGTTTTTT
-,-,TRBV30,TRBJ2-3,CAWSPLDTQYF,TGTGCCTGGAGCCCTCTTGATACGCAGTATTTT
TRBD1,-,TRBV28,TRBJ2-1,CASSFQRTGLGEQFF,TGTGCCAGCAGTTTCCAGAGGACAGGGTTGGGTGAGCAGTTCTTC
-,-,TRBV5-1,TRBJ2-3,CASSLVYGSTDTQYF,TGCGCCAGCAGCTTGGTTTACGGGAGCACAGATACGCAGTATTTT
TRBD1,-,TRBV5-1,TRBJ2-7,CASSWGDRSTYEQYF,TGCGCCAGCAGCTGGGGGGACAGGTCCACCTACGAGCAGTACTTC
TRBD1,once,TRBV5-8,TRBJ1-2,CASSGGQVNYGYTF,TGTGCCAGCAGCGGGGGACAGGTTAACTATGGCTACACCTTC
-,-,TRBV2,TRBJ1-5,CASNGEGQPQHF,TGTGCCAGCAACGGGGAAGGTCAGCCCCAGCATTTT
-,-,TRBV20-1,TRBJ2-3,CSVLATDTQYF,TGCAGTGTCCTAGCCACAGATACGCAGTATTTT
TRBD1,-,TRBV7-9,TRBJ1-1,CSSSFETGGAITEAFF,TGTTCCAGCAGCTTCGAAACAGGGGGCGCGATCACTGAAGCTTTCTTT
-,-,TRBV6-5,TRBJ1-6,CASKSNGNSPLHF,TGTGCCAGCAAGAGCAATGGTAATTCACCCCTCCACTTT
-,-,TRBV18,TRBJ2-1,CASSPAEDVFSYNEQFF,TGTGCCAGCTCCCCAGCGGAGGACGTTTTTTCCTACAATGAGCAGTTCTTC
-,few,TRBV27,TRBJ2-7,CASTPFYEQYF,TGTGCCAGCACTCCCTTTTACGAGCAGTACTTC
TRBD1,-,TRBV18,TRBJ1-3,CASSPQGQGAFGNTIYF,TGTGCCAGCTCACCACAAGGACAGGGGGCATTTGGAAACACCATATATTTT
-,-,TRBV6-1,TRBJ1-4,CASSERGLGEKLFF,TGTGCCAGCAGTGAACGAGGGTTAGGTGAAAAACTGTTTTTT
TRBD2,-,TRBV27,TRBJ2-1,CASKPLGASGRKTYNEQFF,TGTGCCAGCAAGCCCTTAGGGGCTAGCGGGAGGAAAACCTACAATGAGCAGTTCTTC
-,-,TRBV28,TRBJ2-7,CASSTVRGPYEQYF,TGTGCCAGCAGTACTGTCAGGGGACCCTACGAGCAGTACTTC
-,-,TRBV27,TRBJ1-1,CASSLTQGIVFF,TGTGCCAGCAGTTTGACCCAGGGAATAGTTTTCTTT
TRBD2,few,TRBV6-5,TRBJ2-7,CASRGGGSYEQYF,TGTGCCAGCAGAGGCGGGGGCTCCTACGAGCAGTACTTC
-,-,TRBV19,TRBJ2-1,CASSIKGIYNEQFF,TGTGCCAGTAGTATTAAGGGGATTTACAATGAGCAGTTCTTC
-,-,TRBV9,TRBJ2-1,CASSVASGPWGEQFF,TGTGCCAGCAGCGTAGCCAGCGGGCCTTGGGGGGAGCAGTTCTTC
TRBD1,-,TRBV29-1,TRBJ2-7,CSVEGQGHVGEQYF,TGCAGCGTTGAAGGACAGGGGCACGTCGGCGAGCAGTACTTC
TRBD1,-,TRBV4-1,TRBJ1-3,CASSHPGQGRNTIYF,TGCGCCAGCAGCCACCCGGGACAGGGAAGAAACACCATATATTTT
TRBD1,-,TRBV30,TRBJ2-1,CAWSREGTGAYNEQFF,TGTGCCTGGAGTCGGGAAGGGACAGGGGCCTACAATGAGCAGTTCTTC
-,few,TRBV29-1,TRBJ1-2,CSVDSGGSGYTF,TGCAGCGTTGACTCGGGGGGCTCTGGCTACACCTTC
-,-,TRBV5-5,TRBJ2-5,CASSFNIGGLGETQYF,TGTGCCAGCAGCTTCAATATAGGCGGGCTGGGGGAGACCCAGTACTTC
-,-,TRBV14,TRBJ2-1,CASSQFSGFPSQFF,TGTGCCAGCAGCCAGTTTTCCGGGTTCCCCTCCCAGTTCTTC
TRBD2,few,TRBV6-5,TRBJ2-3,CASRRGSLADTQYF,TGTGCCAGCAGGCGCGGGAGTTTAGCAGATACGCAGTATTTT
-,-,TRBV5-1,TRBJ2-7,CASSFHRDSYEQYF,TGCGCCAGCAGCTTTCACAGGGACTCCTACGAGCAGTACTTC
-,few,TRBV5-6,TRBJ2-5,CASSPSGGGHETQYF,TGTGCCAGCAGCCCATCCGGAGGTGGGCATGAGACCCAGTACTTC
TRBD2,-,TRBV10-3,TRBJ2-2,CAISGLAGGLGTGELFF,TGTGCCATCAGCGGACTAGCGGGAGGGCTGGGCACCGGGGAGCTGTTTTTT
-,-,TRBV25-1,TRBJ2-5,CASRANDGQETQYF,TGTGCCAGCAGAGCTAACGACGGGCAAGAGACCCAGTACTTC
-,-,TRBV30,TRBJ2-1,CAWSVLGGSYNEQFF,TGTGCCTGGAGTGTACTGGGGGGCTCCTACAATGAGCAGTTCTTC
-,once,TRBV7-9,TRBJ2-5,CASSFFYPGETQYF,TGTGCCAGCAGCTTTTTTTATCCGGGAGAGACCCAGTACTTC
-,-,TRBV2,TRBJ2-5,CASSVLETQYF,TGTGCCAGCAGTGTTCTAGAGACCCAGTACTTC
TRBD2,-,TRBV15,TRBJ2-7,CATSRRTSGEQYF,TGTGCCACCAGCAGACGCACTAGCGGCGAGCAGTACTTC
-,-,TRBV7-2,TRBJ2-2,CASSPAGELFF,TGTGCCAGCAGCCCAGCCGGGGAGCTGTTTTTT
TRBD1,once,TRBV5-1,TRBJ2-1,CASSLAFLGTGSPRDEQFF,TGCGCCAGCAGCTTGGCTTTCCTCGGGACAGGGTCACCCAGGGATGAGCAGTTCTTC
TRBD1,once,TRBV28,TRBJ2-7,CASSSGTGIYEQYF,TGTGCCAGCAGTTCCGGGACAGGGATTTACGAGCAGTACTTC
-,-,TRBV7-8,TRBJ2-7,CASTAAAGMGEQYF,TGTGCCAGCACCGCAGCGGCAGGTATGGGCGAGCAGTACTTC
-,-,TRBV12-2,TRBJ2-7,CASRLAPGQGGYEQYF,TGTGCAAGTCGCTTAGCGCCGGGACAGGGTGGCTACGAGCAGTACTTC
-,-,TRBV12-5,TRBJ1-1,CASGLAGTLTEAFF,TGTGCTAGTGGTTTGGCCGGGACTCTCACTGAAGCTTTCTTT
TRBD1,-,TRBV5-1,TRBJ2-3,CASRGQGTDTQYF,TGCGCCAGCAGGGGACAGGGCACAGATACGCAGTATTTT
TRBD1,-,TRBV9,TRBJ1-1,CASSGGQGTEAFF,TGTGCCAGCAGCGGGGGACAGGGCACTGAAGCTTTCTTT
-,-,TRBV5-1,TRBJ2-7,CASRDRAGMAYEQYF,TGCGCCAGCAGAGATCGGGCAGGGATGGCCTACGAGCAGTACTTC
TRBD1,-,TRBV19,TRBJ2-1,CASSIRQGGLFEQFF,TGTGCCAGTAGTATCAGACAGGGGGGGTTATTCGAGCAGTTCTTC
TRBD2,-,TRBV9,TRBJ2-7,CASSAGLAASGEQYF,TGTGCCAGCAGCGCGGGACTAGCGGCAAGCGGGGAGCAGTACTTC
TRBD2,-,TRBV7-7,TRBJ2-7,CASSPGVSGSYEQYF,TGTGCTAGCAGCCCCGGGGTTAGCGGGAGCTACGAGCAGTACTTC
TRBD2,once,TRBV5-1,TRBJ2-1,CASSLTSGSVEQFF,TGCGCCAGCAGCTTGACTAGCGGGAGTGTCGAGCAGTTCTTC
-,-,TRBV4-2,TRBJ2-2,CASSRDAGGWDTGELFF,TGTGCCAGCAGCCGGGATGCGGGTGGGTGGGACACCGGGGAGCTGTTTTTT
TRBD2,-,TRBV29-1,TRBJ2-7,CSVEDRAGGVYEQYF,TGCAGCGTTGAAGATCGAGCGGGAGGTGTCTACGAGCAGTACTTC